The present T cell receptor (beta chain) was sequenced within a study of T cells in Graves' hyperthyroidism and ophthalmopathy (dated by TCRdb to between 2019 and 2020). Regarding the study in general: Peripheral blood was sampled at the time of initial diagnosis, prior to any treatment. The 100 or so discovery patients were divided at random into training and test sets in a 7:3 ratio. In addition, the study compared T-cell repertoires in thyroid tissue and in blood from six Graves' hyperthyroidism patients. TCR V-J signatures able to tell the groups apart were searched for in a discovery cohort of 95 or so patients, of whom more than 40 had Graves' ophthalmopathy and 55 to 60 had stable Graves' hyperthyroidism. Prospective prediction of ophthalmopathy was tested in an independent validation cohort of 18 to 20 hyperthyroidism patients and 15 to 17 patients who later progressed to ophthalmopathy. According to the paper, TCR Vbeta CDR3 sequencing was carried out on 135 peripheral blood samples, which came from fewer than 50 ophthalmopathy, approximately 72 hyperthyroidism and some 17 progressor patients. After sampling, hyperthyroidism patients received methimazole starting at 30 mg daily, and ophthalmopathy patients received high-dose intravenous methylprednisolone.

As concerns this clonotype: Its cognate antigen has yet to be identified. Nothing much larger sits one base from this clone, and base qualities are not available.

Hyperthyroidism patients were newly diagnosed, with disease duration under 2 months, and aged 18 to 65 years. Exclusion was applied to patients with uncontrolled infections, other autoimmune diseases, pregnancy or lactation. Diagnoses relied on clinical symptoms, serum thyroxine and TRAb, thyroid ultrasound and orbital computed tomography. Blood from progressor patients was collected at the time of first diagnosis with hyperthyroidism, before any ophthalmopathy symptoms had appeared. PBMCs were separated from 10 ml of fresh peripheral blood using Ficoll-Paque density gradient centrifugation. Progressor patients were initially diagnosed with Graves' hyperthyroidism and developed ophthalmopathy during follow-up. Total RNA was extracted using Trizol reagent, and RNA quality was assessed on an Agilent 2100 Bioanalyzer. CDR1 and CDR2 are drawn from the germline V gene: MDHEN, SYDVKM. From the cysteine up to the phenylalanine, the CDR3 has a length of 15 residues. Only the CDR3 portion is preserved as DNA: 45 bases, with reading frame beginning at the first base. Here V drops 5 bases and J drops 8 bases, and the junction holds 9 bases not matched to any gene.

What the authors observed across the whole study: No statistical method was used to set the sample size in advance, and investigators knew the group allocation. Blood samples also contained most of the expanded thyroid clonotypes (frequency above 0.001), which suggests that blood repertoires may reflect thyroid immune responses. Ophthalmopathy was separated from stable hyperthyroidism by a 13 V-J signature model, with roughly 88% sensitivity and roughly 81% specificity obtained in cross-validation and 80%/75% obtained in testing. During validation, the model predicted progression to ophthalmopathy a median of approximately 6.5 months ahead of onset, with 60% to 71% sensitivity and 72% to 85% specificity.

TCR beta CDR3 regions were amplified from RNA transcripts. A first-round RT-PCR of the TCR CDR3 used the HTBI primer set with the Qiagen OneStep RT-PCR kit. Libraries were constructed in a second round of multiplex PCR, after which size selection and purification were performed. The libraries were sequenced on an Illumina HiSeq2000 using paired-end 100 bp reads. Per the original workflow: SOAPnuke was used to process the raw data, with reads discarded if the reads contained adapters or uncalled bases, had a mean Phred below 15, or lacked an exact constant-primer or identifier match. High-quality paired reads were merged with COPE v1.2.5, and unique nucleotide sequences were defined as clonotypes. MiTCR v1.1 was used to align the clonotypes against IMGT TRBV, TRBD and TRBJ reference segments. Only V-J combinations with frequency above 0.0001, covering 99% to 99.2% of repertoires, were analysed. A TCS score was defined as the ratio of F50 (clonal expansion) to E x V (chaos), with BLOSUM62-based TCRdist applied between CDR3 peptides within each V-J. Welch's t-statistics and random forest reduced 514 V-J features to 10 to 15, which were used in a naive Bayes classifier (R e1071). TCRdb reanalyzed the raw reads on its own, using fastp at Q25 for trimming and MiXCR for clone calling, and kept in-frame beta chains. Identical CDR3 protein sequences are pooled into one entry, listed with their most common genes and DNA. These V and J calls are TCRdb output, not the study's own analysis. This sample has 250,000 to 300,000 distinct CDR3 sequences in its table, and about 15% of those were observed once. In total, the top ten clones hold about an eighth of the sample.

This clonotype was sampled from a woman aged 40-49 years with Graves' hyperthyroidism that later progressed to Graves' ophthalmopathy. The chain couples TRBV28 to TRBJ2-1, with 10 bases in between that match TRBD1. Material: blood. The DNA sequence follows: TGTGCCAGCAGTGCCCCCGGGACAGGGGATGATGAGCAGTTCTTC. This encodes CASSAPGTGDDEQFF.